Listed below are T cell receptor beta chains from one sample, sequenced in a study of T-cell reconstitution after alpha-beta-depleted transplantation in children. MiXCR was run by TCRdb on the PCR reads, yielding one entry per CDR3 protein. The sample lists about a million distinct CDR3 sequences, roughly 29% occurring once. The specimen comprised PBMCs, mostly from graft donor cells, sampled 360 days after TCRalphabeta/CD19-depleted stem cell transplant. The receptors were gathered from a boy under two years old who had a stem cell transplant for SCID, so the T cells may come from the graft donor. CDR3s include the opening cysteine and the closing phenylalanine or tryptophan. Each record gives: V gene, clone size, CDR3 length, D gene, J gene, CDR3 DNA, CDR3 protein. The D gene is left open where the match is weak. The size field is filled for only some rows; it gives once, few, many or a size class.

TRBV6-2/TRBV6-3	NA	15	TRBD2	TRBJ2-3	TGTGCCAGCACCGCGACTAGCGGGTACACAGATACGCAGTATTTT	CASTATSGYTDTQYF
TRBV5-4	NA	15	TRBD2	TRBJ2-1	TGTGCCAGCAGTTTCGGGAGGGCCAGAGTAAATGAGCAGTTCTTC	CASSFGRARVNEQFF
TRBV20-1	few	14	TRBD2	TRBJ2-7	TGCAGTGCCAAACAGCGGGGTACCTACGCCGAGCAGTACTTC	CSAKQRGTYAEQYF
TRBV5-8	NA	16	TRBD2	TRBJ2-3	TGTGCCAGCAGCCAGGGACTAGCGGGACAGACAGATACGCAGTATTTT	CASSQGLAGQTDTQYF
TRBV27	NA	13	TRBD1	TRBJ1-1	TGTGCCAGCAGTTTACGGGACAGGGAAAGAGCTTTCTTT	CASSLRDRERAFF
TRBV2	few	14	NA	TRBJ1-1	TGTGCCAGCAGTGAGCGCCAGATGAACACTGAAGCTTTCTTT	CASSERQMNTEAFF
TRBV25-1	NA	19	TRBD2	TRBJ2-2	TGTGCCAGCAGTGAATACGGGCCACTAGCGGGGGGGCAAACCGGGGAGCTGTTTTTT	CASSEYGPLAGGQTGELFF
TRBV12-3/TRBV12-4	NA	15	TRBD1	TRBJ1-4	TGTGCCAGCAGTTTCTTGCTAGGGGGCAATGAAAAACTGTTTTTT	CASSFLLGGNEKLFF
TRBV5-5	few	12	NA	TRBJ2-1	TGTGCCAGCAGCCGTTACCACAATGAGCAGTTCTTC	CASSRYHNEQFF
TRBV7-9	few	16	NA	TRBJ1-6	TGTGCCAGCAGCTTAGGCTCGCAGGCTCCAGGTTCACCCCTCCACTTT	CASSLGSQAPGSPLHF
TRBV11-1	NA	18	NA	TRBJ2-7	TGTGCCAGCAGCTCGAGTCGCAGTTGGGGCCCGGCCCTCTACGAGCAGTACTTC	CASSSSRSWGPALYEQYF
TRBV13	NA	14	TRBD1	TRBJ2-7	TGTGCCAGCAGACGCACGGGACAGAGCTACGAGCAGTACTTC	CASRRTGQSYEQYF
TRBV4-1	NA	16	NA	TRBJ2-1	TGCGCCAGCAGCCCCGTCCTGGCGGGGAGCTACAATGAGCAGTTCTTC	CASSPVLAGSYNEQFF
TRBV6-5	few	14	NA	TRBJ1-6	TGTGCCAGCAGTTACTCCCCCAATGTTTCACCCCTCCACTTT	CASSYSPNVSPLHF
TRBV19	NA	14	NA	TRBJ2-6	TGTGCCAGTAGTATGAGGCCTGGGGCCAACGTCCTGACTTTC	CASSMRPGANVLTF
TRBV11-1	few	12	NA	TRBJ2-7	TGTGCCAGCAGCTACCCCGGGGCTCGACAGTACTTC	CASSYPGARQYF
TRBV5-1	few	17	NA	TRBJ2-3	TGCGCCAGCAGCCCGCAACCCAAGGGCCTAGCGCTGGATACGCAGTATTTT	CASSPQPKGLALDTQYF
TRBV4-1	few	17	TRBD2	TRBJ2-1	TGCGCCAGCAGCCAAAAAGCGTACAGCGGGGGTTACAATGAGCAGTTCTTC	CASSQKAYSGGYNEQFF
TRBV6-2/TRBV6-3	few	15	NA	TRBJ1-5	TGTGCCAGCAGTTTCAGAAACAGGGTGGCTCAGCCCCAGCATTTT	CASSFRNRVAQPQHF
TRBV24-1	once	16	NA	TRBJ2-3	TGTGCCACCAGTGACCGCGGGTCCCCCCACACAGATACGCAGTATTTT	CATSDRGSPHTDTQYF
TRBV7-2	many	15	TRBD1	TRBJ2-1	TGTGCCAGCAGCTGGACCGGGACAGGTTTCAATGAGCAGTTCTTC	CASSWTGTGFNEQFF
TRBV5-6	few	18	NA	TRBJ1-4	TGTGCCAGCAGCTTCCTTACGGGCTTGAGAGTACCTAATGAAAAACTGTTTTTT	CASSFLTGLRVPNEKLFF
TRBV6-2/TRBV6-3	NA	16	TRBD1	TRBJ2-1	TGTGCCAGCAGTCCAACCGGGACAGGGGCCTACAATGAGCAGTTCTTC	CASSPTGTGAYNEQFF
TRBV11-1	few	18	TRBD1	TRBJ1-6	TGTGCCAGCAGCCCCCGGCTTGGAGGGGGCAACTTGGGTTCACCCCTCCACTTT	CASSPRLGGGNLGSPLHF
TRBV29-1	few	15	TRBD1	TRBJ2-2	TGCAGCGTTCGGACAGGGGCGACGAACACCGGGGAGCTGTTTTTT	CSVRTGATNTGELFF
TRBV7-3	few	14	NA	TRBJ2-2	TGTGCCAGCAGGTCCAGGGGGAACACCGGGGAGCTGTTTTTT	CASRSRGNTGELFF
TRBV2	NA	15	TRBD1	TRBJ2-7	TGTGCCAGCAGTGAAATTGGACAGGTGATCTACGAGCAGTACTTC	CASSEIGQVIYEQYF
TRBV5-1	NA	17	TRBD2	TRBJ2-7	TGCGCCAGCAGTTATTTCCCTAGCGGGGGAGGCTCCTACGAGCAGTACTTC	CASSYFPSGGGSYEQYF
TRBV5-1	NA	16	TRBD2	TRBJ2-5	TGCGCCAGCACCGTGACTAGCGGGGGGGCTCATGAGACCCAGTACTTC	CASTVTSGGAHETQYF
TRBV28	NA	20	TRBD1	TRBJ2-4	TGTGCCAGCAGTTTAGTCCCGGGACAGGGGGCTCCCTTCGCTAAAAACATTCAGTACTTC	CASSLVPGQGAPFAKNIQYF
TRBV20-1	few	18	TRBD2	TRBJ2-1	TGCAGTGCTAGAGATCGAATGGCGGGGGGGCCTTTCTACAATGAGCAGTTCTTC	CSARDRMAGGPFYNEQFF
TRBV2	NA	14	NA	TRBJ1-5	TGTGCCAGCAGTGAAAGGGCGCCTAATCAGCCCCAGCATTTT	CASSERAPNQPQHF
TRBV7-3	NA	15	TRBD2	TRBJ2-2	TGTGCCAGCAGCTTGATAGCGGGGGGCCCCCAGGTGCTGTTTTTT	CASSLIAGGPQVLFF
TRBV7-3	NA	21	TRBD1	TRBJ1-6	TGTGCCAGCAGCTTAAGCCCGACCCGGACAGGGGTGGATTCCTATAATTCACCCCTCCACTTT	CASSLSPTRTGVDSYNSPLHF
TRBV2	NA	13	NA	TRBJ2-1	TGTGCCAGCCCCGGGGTCTCCTACAATGAGCAGTTCTTC	CASPGVSYNEQFF
TRBV12-3/TRBV12-4	NA	14	NA	TRBJ2-5	TGTGCCAGCAGAGGCCCCGGGGGTATCGAGACCCAGTACTTC	CASRGPGGIETQYF
TRBV10-3	NA	13	TRBD1	TRBJ2-5	TGTGCCATCAGCGGGACAGGGGCGGAGACCCAGTACTTC	CAISGTGAETQYF
TRBV19	few	14	NA	TRBJ2-3	TGTGCCAGTAGGAGGGTCCACGGCACAGATACGCAGTATTTT	CASRRVHGTDTQYF
TRBV12-3/TRBV12-4	NA	15	NA	TRBJ2-2	TGTGCCGCTATGAAAGCGGGCAGGAACACCGGGGAGCTGTTTTTT	CAAMKAGRNTGELFF
TRBV4-3	few	15	NA	TRBJ2-3	TGCGCCAGCAGCCCCAGGGTACTATCCACAGATACGCAGTATTTT	CASSPRVLSTDTQYF
TRBV24-1	few	14	NA	TRBJ2-1	TGTGCCACCAGCTGGGGAAACTCCTACAATGAGCAGTTCTTC	CATSWGNSYNEQFF
TRBV5-4	NA	16	NA	TRBJ2-7	TGTGCCAGCAGCTTGAGACACAACCGGGGATCCTACGAGCAGTACTTC	CASSLRHNRGSYEQYF
TRBV4-2	NA	14	NA	TRBJ1-1	TGTGCCAGCAGCCAACTACCGATGAACACTGAAGCTTTCTTT	CASSQLPMNTEAFF